The 28 T cell receptor beta chains below were found in one sample sequenced in a study of breast tumors, draining lymph nodes, adjacent tissues. The lymph nodes were axillary draining lymph nodes from breast cancer patients. MiXCR, run by TCRdb on the multiplex PCR reads, gives a single entry per CDR3 protein. Of fewer than 150,000 distinct CDR3 sequences in the sample, about 20% were seen once. What was sequenced was axillary lymph node tissue. The receptor source for this set is a female donor with breast cancer. Some clones in this sample may be carry-over from other donors' samples.

This clonotype was observed many times. The chain couples TRBV5-1 to TRBJ2-7; D remains ambiguous. The CDR3 has 13 residues. V was cut by 0 bases and J by 4 bases, with 8 bases left in between. Per germline, CDR1 SGHRS and CDR2 YFSETQ. CDR3 coding DNA: TGCGCCAGCAGCTTGGCAGGATTATACGAGCAGTACTTC. It is translated as CASSLAGLYEQYF.

A word on this clonotype: A much larger clone sits a single nucleotide away, making a read error possible. The genes are TRBV6-5 and TRBJ1-4, with 7 bases aligning to TRBD1. Germline values: CDR1 MNHEY, CDR2 SVGAGI. The CDR3 length is 14 residues. CDR3 coding DNA: TGTGCCACCTCTTCAGGGGGATTTAATGAAAAACTGGTTTTT. Translating it yields CATSSGGFNEKLVF.

This clonotype came up many times. V gene TRBV12-3 or TRBV12-4 combines with J gene TRBJ1-5, with a tentative D call TRBD1 (5 bases). With 6 bases removed from V and 0 bases from J, the gap between germline ends came to 9 bases. This CDR3 spans 14 amino acids. In DNA, the CDR3 is TGTGCCAGCAGCTGGACATTTAGCAATCAGCCCCAGCATTTT. It codes for CASSWTFSNQPQHF.

This clonotype was picked up a small number of times. A clone one base away is much larger, so this may be a read error. V gene TRBV19 combines with J gene TRBJ2-3; 9 bases are shared with TRBD1. CDR1 LNHDA and CDR2 SQIVND come from the germline V gene (reference sequence). This CDR3 contains 16 residues. DNA for the CDR3: TGTGCCAGTACTCAAAACACGGGACAGGGCACAGATATGCAGTATTTT. It translates to CASTQNTGQGTDMQYF. The full variable domain, completed using reference TRBV19 and TRBJ2-3, is DGGITQSPKYLFRKEGQNVTLSCEQNLNHDAMYWYRQDPGQGLRLIYYSQIVNDFQKGDIAEGYSVSREKKESFPLTVTSAQKNPTAFYLCASTQNTGQGTDMQYFGPGTRLTVL.

This clonotype was picked up many times. This chain connects TRBV6-2 or TRBV6-3 to TRBJ1-6; D unresolved. Trimming left V 2 bases short and J 5 bases short, with 7 bases between. The CDR3 extends over 14 amino acids. Germline CDR1 reads MNHEY; CDR2 reads SVGEGT. CDR3 DNA sequence: TGTGCCAGCAGTTACACAGCGAATAATTCACCCCTCCACTTT. It codes for CASSYTANNSPLHF.

This clonotype has at least ten counts. In nucleotides, the CDR3 is TGTGCCAGCAGCGTAGGACAGGGGATGGAGACCCAGTACTTC. This sequence encodes CASSVGQGMETQYF. This rearrangement joins TRBV9 to TRBJ2-5; 8 bases agree with TRBD1. The CDR3 has 14 residues. The germline CDR1 and CDR2 sequences are SGDLS and YYNGEE. J gave up 5 bases and V 0 bases, and 3 bases lay outside the gene matches.

This clonotype appeared many times. The rearrangement links TRBV7-6 to TRBJ1-3, with D unresolved. Trimming pared 1 base from V and 2 bases from J, leaving 9 bases between. This CDR3 contains 15 residues. Germline-derived CDR1 and CDR2 are SGHVS and FNYEAQ. The CDR3 protein is CASSLESGPGNTIYF. In nucleotides, the CDR3 is TGTGCCAGCAGCTTAGAATCCGGACCTGGAAACACCATATATTTT. The full variable domain, completed using reference TRBV7-6 and TRBJ1-3, is GAGVSQSPRYKVTKRGQDVALRCDPISGHVSLYWYRQALGQGPEFLTYFNYEAQQDKSGLPNDRFSAERPEGSISTLTIQRTEQRDSAMYRCASSLESGPGNTIYFGEGSWLTVV.

Comment on this clonotype: A much bigger clone sits one base away, suggesting this may be a read error. The chain combines TRBV19 with TRBJ1-2; D is unresolved. V shed 2 bases and J shed 7 bases, with 17 bases lying between them. Germline loops: CDR1 LNHDA, CDR2 SQIVND (reference sequence). The CDR3 loop spans 15 amino acids. This CDR3 reads CASSITGSPASGYTF. CDR3 in DNA: TGTGCCAGTAGTATAACGGGGTCACCGGCGAGTGGCTACACCTTC.

This clonotype occurred many times. Here the CDR3 DNA reads TGTGCCAGCAGCTTGGGAGGAGGCTACGAGCAGTACTTC. Its protein is CASSLGGGYEQYF. This chain joins TRBV5-6 and TRBJ2-7; D might be TRBD2 (5 bases). This CDR3 has 13 amino acids. Per germline, CDR1 SGHDT and CDR2 YYEEEE. V shed 0 bases and J shed 3 bases, with 7 bases lying between them. Full variable domain (missing parts from reference TRBV5-6 and TRBJ2-7): DAGVTQSPTHLIKTRGQQVTLRCSPKSGHDTVSWYQQALGQGPQFIFQYYEEEERQRGNFPDRFSGHQFPNYSSELNVNALLLGDSALYLCASSLGGGYEQYFGPGTRLTVT.

This clonotype was seen just once. The gene calls are TRBV20-1 and TRBJ2-1, with 10 bases matching TRBD2. After removal of 0 bases from V and 5 bases from J, the junction contained 10 bases not matched to a gene. This CDR3 has 17 residues. CDR1 and CDR2 (germline): DFQATT, SNEGSKA (reference sequence). Written as DNA, the CDR3 is TGCAGTGCTAGAGATCGAGTAGCGGGAGGTAAGAACAATGAGCAGTTCTTC. This encodes CSARDRVAGGKNNEQFF.

Many counts were recorded for this clonotype. This chain uses TRBV24-1 with TRBJ1-2, with 8 bases lining up with TRBD1. Losses at the gene ends were 4 bases for V and 7 bases for J; bases not matched to a gene: 13. The CDR3 runs 16 residues. Germline values: CDR1 KGHDR, CDR2 SFDVKD. CDR3 coding DNA: TGTGCCACCAGTGACGGTGGGAGCAGGGGGCCTCGTGGCTACACCTTC. Its translation: CATSDGGSRGPRGYTF.

This clonotype was seen a few times. This sequence joins TRBV4-1 and TRBJ2-2, with 9 bases lining up with TRBD2. This CDR3 is built from 15 residues. Trimming took 4 bases from V and 5 from J; bases not matched to a gene: 5. Germline CDR1 reads MGHRA; CDR2 reads YSYEKL. The CDR3 nucleotides are TGCGCCAGCAGCCTTAGCGGGAGTGATACCGGGGAGCTGTTTTTT. Translating gives CASSLSGSDTGELFF.

This clonotype was detected ten times or more. This rearrangement joins TRBV15 to TRBJ2-5; D perhaps matches TRBD1 (5 bases). V lost 1 base and J lost 5, with 11 bases in between. Germline CDR1 LNHNV, CDR2 YYDKDF (reference sequence). The CDR3 has 14 amino acids. The CDR3 here is CATSRGGHRETQYF. As DNA, the CDR3 is TGTGCCACCAGCAGAGGGGGTCACAGGGAGACCCAGTACTTC.

Ten or more counts support this clonotype. The rearrangement links TRBV12-3 or TRBV12-4 to TRBJ2-2; no firm D call. The CDR3 sequence is 14 residues long. The V and J ends lost 5 bases and 0 bases respectively, with 7 bases between them. CDR3 DNA sequence: TGTGCCAGCAGTCCCACGCCGAACACCGGGGAGCTGTTTTTT. Protein product: CASSPTPNTGELFF.

The sample holds many counts of this clonotype. The chain is built from TRBV12-5 and TRBJ2-1, with a weak D call TRBD1 (6 bases). The ends were cut back, 6 bases at V and 5 bases at J, with 11 bases in the middle. The CDR3 covers 13 residues. Germline loops: CDR1 LGHNT, CDR2 FRNRAP. The CDR3 DNA sequence: TGTGCTAGTGGCTCGGACAGTCACAATGAGCAGTTCTTC. Protein product: CASGSDSHNEQFF.

The table lists this clonotype with a few counts. The chain has TRBV28 and TRBJ2-1, with TRBD2 matching over 12 bases. The junction had 10 bases not matched to a gene; V was cut back by 6 bases and J by 7 bases. CDR3 length equals 16 residues. CDR1 is MDHEN, CDR2 SYDVKM, per germline. In nucleotides, the CDR3 is TGTGCCAGCAGATACCTACGGACTAGCGGGAATAATGAGCAGTTCTTC. It is translated as CASRYLRTSGNNEQFF.

To note about this clonotype: A much larger clone differs from this one at a single base, so this may be a read error. V is TRBV28 and J is TRBJ2-3; unclear D gene. Germline V gene lookup returns CDR1 MDHEN and CDR2 SYDVKM. V shed 9 bases and J shed 4 bases, with 14 bases lying between them. CDR3 length equals 13 residues. CDR3 region: CASWTSLADTQYF. The CDR3 bases are TGTGCCAGTTGGACCAGCCTGGCAGATACGCAGTATTTT.

For this clonotype: The junction differs from germline at one of its ends, possibly a read error. The V call is TRBV6-4, the J call TRBJ2-3; D is unclear. Germline lookup yields CDR1 MRHNA and CDR2 SNTAGT. This CDR3 contains 15 residues. For the CDR3, the DNA is TGTGCCAGCAGTGTGACTGGATATAGCACAGATACGCGGTATTTT. Protein sequence: CASSVTGYSTDTRYF.

In its sample, this clonotype was seen many times. The genes are TRBV4-1 and TRBJ2-5; D perhaps matches TRBD2 (6 bases). Trimming took 0 bases from V and 2 from J, leaving 10 bases between them. CDR3 length: 15 amino acids. Germline CDR1 MGHRA, CDR2 YSYEKL. The CDR3 bases are TGCGCCAGCAGCCAAGATGGTGCGGGACAAGAGACCCAGTACTTC. It translates to CASSQDGAGQETQYF.

The table lists this clonotype with many counts. J is TRBJ2-7 and V is TRBV7-9; the D gene could be TRBD1 or TRBD2 (7 bases each). CDR1 and CDR2 from the germline V gene are SEHNR and FQNEAQ (reference sequence). V lost 2 bases and J 2 bases, leaving 22 bases between the germline ends. This CDR3 has 18 amino acids. Written as DNA, the CDR3 is TGTGCCAGCAGCTTATCGGCCGGGGGGACAGATCGGACCTACGAGCAGTACTTC. Amino acids: CASSLSAGGTDRTYEQYF.

This clonotype was observed at least ten times. The CDR3 sequence: CASSEDFDEQYF. The CDR3 DNA follows: TGCGCCAGCAGTGAGGACTTCGACGAGCAGTACTTC. The V and J genes are TRBV10-2 and TRBJ2-7; D gene unclear. This CDR3 region has 12 residues. The V and J ends lost 2 bases and 5 bases respectively, with 7 bases between them. Germline V gene data show CDR1 as WSHSY and CDR2 as SAAADI.

Turning to this clonotype: This sequence may be a read error, since a much larger clone differs from it by one base. This sequence joins TRBV6-1 and TRBJ2-6; tentatively, D is TRBD1 (6 bases). CDR3 size: 16 residues. Germline CDR1 reads MNHNS; CDR2 reads SASEGT. CDR3 nucleotides: TGTGCCAGCAGCCTGCAGGGGTTTTCTGGGGCCGACGTCCTGACTTTC. This codes for CASSLQGFSGADVLTF.

The table lists this clonotype with many counts. The V and J genes are TRBV9 and TRBJ2-3; the D gene is possibly TRBD2 (6 bases). The V gene lost 0 bases and the J gene lost 1 base, with 9 bases spanning the gap. Germline loops: CDR1 SGDLS, CDR2 YYNGEE. The CDR3 is 15 amino acids. The CDR3 sequence: CASSVGSGRTDTQYF. DNA of the CDR3: TGTGCCAGCAGCGTAGGTAGCGGCCGCACAGATACGCAGTATTTT.

This clonotype was observed at least ten times. The chain joins TRBV5-1 to TRBJ2-3; 15 nucleotides line up with TRBD2. The CDR3 is made up of 16 amino acids. Germline trimming cut 4 bases from V and 6 bases from J; bases unmatched to any gene: 6. From germline, CDR1 is SGHRS and CDR2 YFSETQ. The DNA of the CDR3 is TGCGCCAGCAGCGTGGGACTAGCGGGAGGTTACGATACGCAGTATTTT. This gives the protein CASSVGLAGGYDTQYF.

This clonotype appeared a few times. CDR3 region: CASTLKGVQYNEQFF. Written as DNA, the CDR3 is TGTGCCAGTACCCTCAAGGGGGTACAATACAATGAGCAGTTCTTC. V gene TRBV19 combines with J gene TRBJ2-1; D is perhaps TRBD1 (6 bases). Trimming cost V 7 bases and J 4 bases, with 17 bases left between them. Germline CDR1 and CDR2: LNHDA and SQIVND (reference sequence). The CDR3 extends over 15 amino acids.

This clonotype has a count of ten or more. Compared with germline, one end of the junction differs, possibly owing to a read error. The chain is built from TRBV27 and TRBJ2-7, with TRBD2 matching 7 bases. Germline assignment: CDR1 MNHEY and CDR2 SMNVEV (reference sequence). CDR3 size: 13 residues. CDR3: CASSLSGGYEQYF. CDR3 sequence (DNA): TGTGCTAGCAGCTTATCGGGAGGTTACGAGCAGTACTTC.

This clonotype was picked up many times. This sequence joins TRBV5-1 and TRBJ2-2; 9 bases line up with TRBD1. The CDR3 loop spans 16 amino acids. The germline gives CDR1 SGHRS, CDR2 YFSETQ. V lost 1 base, J lost 3 bases, and 4 bases stayed unmatched. CDR3 bases: TGCGCCAGCAGCTTGTCCGGACAGGGGTACACCGGGGAGCTGTTTTTT. It is translated as CASSLSGQGYTGELFF.

The table lists this clonotype with many counts. This rearrangement joins TRBV7-9 to TRBJ2-5; no clear D gene. Germline lookup yields CDR1 SEHNR and CDR2 FQNEAQ (reference sequence). With 8 bases removed from V and 1 base from J, the gap between germline ends came to 11 bases. CDR3 length equals 13 residues. DNA for the CDR3: TGTGCCAGCGCCCACTTCAGCCAAGAGACCCAGTACTTC. Encoded protein: CASAHFSQETQYF. Looking up the rest from reference TRBV7-9 and TRBJ2-5 gives the full variable domain: DTGVSQNPRHKITKRGQNVTFRCDPISEHNRLYWYRQTLGQGPEFLTYFQNEAQLEKSRLLSDRFSAERPKGSFSTLEIQRTEQGDSAMYLCASAHFSQETQYFGPGTRLLVL.